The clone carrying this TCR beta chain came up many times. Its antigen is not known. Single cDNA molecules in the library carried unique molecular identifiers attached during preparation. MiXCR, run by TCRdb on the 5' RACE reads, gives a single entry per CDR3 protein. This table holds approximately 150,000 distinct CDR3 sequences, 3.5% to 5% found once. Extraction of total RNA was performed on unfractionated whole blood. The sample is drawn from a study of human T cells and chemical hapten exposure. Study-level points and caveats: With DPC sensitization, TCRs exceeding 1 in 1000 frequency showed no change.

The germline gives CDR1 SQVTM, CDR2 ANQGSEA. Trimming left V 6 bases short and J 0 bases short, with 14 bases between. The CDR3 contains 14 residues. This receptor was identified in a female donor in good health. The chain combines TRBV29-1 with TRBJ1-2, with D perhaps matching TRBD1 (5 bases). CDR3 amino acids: CSVDLRGPNYGYTF. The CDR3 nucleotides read TGCAGCGTCGATCTTCGGGGCCCTAACTATGGCTACACCTTC.